The next 3 T cell receptor beta chains were all read from a single sample in a study of blood T cell repertoires in COVID-19. Produced via immunoSEQ multiplex PCR; TCRdb's table is partial and in-frame only. The sample yields some 120,000 clones, roughly 83% seen once. The sequenced material came from peripheral blood. The source is a woman aged 45 to 65 with acute or convalescent COVID-19.

V and J are TRBV5-1 and TRBJ2-3, with 9 bases matching TRBD2. Germline-derived CDR1 and CDR2 are SGHRS and YFSETQ. The CDR3 is 15 residues long. J was trimmed by 4 bases and V by 2 bases; bases with no gene match: 5. This CDR3 reads CASSLLAGGADTQYF. CDR3 sequence (DNA): TGCGCCAGCAGCTTACTAGCGGGCGGGGCAGATACGCAGTATTTT.

This chain uses TRBV6-5 with TRBJ1-2; 10 nucleotides align to TRBD1. Per the germline V gene, CDR1 is MNHEY and CDR2 is SVGAGI. With 6 bases clipped from V and 7 bases from J, the junction kept 5 bases outside the gene matches. The CDR3 consists of 13 residues. In nucleotides, the CDR3 is TGTGCCAGCAGCCGGGACAGGGGTGGTGGCTACACCTTC. Amino acids: CASSRDRGGGYTF.

The J gene is TRBJ2-2, the V gene TRBV12-2; TRBD1 is taken as the D call from the table, unchecked against the DNA. TRBV12-2 is described as a pseudogene. This CDR3 spans 16 amino acids. This CDR3 is CASRLRTGPNTGELFF. The DNA of the CDR3 is TGTGCAAGTCGCTTACGGACAGGGCCGAACACCGGGGAGCTGTTTTTT.